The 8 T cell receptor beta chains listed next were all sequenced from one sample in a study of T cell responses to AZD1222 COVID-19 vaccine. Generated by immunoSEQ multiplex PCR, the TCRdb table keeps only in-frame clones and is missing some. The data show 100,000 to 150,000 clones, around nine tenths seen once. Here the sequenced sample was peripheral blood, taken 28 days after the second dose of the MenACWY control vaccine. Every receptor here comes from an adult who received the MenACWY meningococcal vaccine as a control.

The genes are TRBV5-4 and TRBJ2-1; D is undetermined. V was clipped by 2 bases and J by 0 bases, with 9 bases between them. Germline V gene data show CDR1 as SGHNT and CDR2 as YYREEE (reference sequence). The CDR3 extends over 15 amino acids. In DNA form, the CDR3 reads TGTGCCAGCAGCTTTCACTACCGCTCCTACAATGAGCAGTTCTTC. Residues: CASSFHYRSYNEQFF.

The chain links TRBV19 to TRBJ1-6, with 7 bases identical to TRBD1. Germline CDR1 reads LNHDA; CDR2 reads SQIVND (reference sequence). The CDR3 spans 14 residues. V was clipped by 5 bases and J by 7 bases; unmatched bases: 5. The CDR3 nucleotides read TGTGCCAGTAGTGATCCGGGACAGAATTCACCCCTCCACTTT. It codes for CASSDPGQNSPLHF. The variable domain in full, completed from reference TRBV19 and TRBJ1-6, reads DGGITQSPKYLFRKEGQNVTLSCEQNLNHDAMYWYRQDPGQGLRLIYYSQIVNDFQKGDIAEGYSVSREKKESFPLTVTSAQKNPTAFYLCASSDPGQNSPLHFGNGTRLTVT.

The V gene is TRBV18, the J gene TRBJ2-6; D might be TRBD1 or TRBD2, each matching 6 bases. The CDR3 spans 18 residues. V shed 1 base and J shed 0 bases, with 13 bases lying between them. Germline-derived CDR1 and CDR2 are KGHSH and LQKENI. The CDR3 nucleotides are TGTGCCAGCTCACCACGGGCGGGACAATTCTCTGGGGCCAACGTCCTGACTTTC. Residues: CASSPRAGQFSGANVLTF.

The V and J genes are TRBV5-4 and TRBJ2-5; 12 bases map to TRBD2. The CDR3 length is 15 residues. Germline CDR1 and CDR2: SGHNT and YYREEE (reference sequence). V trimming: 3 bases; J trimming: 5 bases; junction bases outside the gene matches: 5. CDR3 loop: CASSSGLAGGETQYF. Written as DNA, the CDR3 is TGTGCCAGCAGCTCGGGTCTAGCGGGAGGGGAGACCCAGTACTTC.

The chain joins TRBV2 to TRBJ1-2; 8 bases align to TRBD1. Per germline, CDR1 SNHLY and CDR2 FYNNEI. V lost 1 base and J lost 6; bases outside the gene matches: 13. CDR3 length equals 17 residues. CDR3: CASSEVFRHRGSHGYTF. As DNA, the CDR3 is TGTGCCAGCAGTGAAGTGTTCCGGCACAGGGGGAGCCATGGCTACACCTTC.

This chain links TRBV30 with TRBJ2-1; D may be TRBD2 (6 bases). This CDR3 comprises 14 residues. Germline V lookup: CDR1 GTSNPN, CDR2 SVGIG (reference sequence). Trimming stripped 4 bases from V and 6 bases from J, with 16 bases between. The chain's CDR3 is CAWNSGGIPNEQFF. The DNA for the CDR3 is TGTGCCTGGAATTCGGGCGGGATACCCAATGAGCAGTTCTTC.

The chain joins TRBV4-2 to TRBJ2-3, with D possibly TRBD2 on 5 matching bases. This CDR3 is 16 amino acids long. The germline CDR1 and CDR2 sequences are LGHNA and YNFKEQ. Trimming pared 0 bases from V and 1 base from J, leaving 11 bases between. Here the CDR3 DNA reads TGTGCCAGCAGCCAAGAGGCGGGTGGGGGCACAGATACGCAGTATTTT. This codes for CASSQEAGGGTDTQYF.

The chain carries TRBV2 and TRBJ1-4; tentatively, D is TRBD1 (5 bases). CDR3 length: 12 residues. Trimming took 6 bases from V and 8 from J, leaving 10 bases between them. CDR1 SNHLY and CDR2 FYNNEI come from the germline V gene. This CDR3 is CASRGTGEKLFF. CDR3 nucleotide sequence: TGTGCCAGCAGGGGGACGGGAGAAAAACTGTTTTTT.